Shown below are 6 T cell receptor beta chains from a single sample sequenced in a study of regulatory T cells in long-lasting Graves disease. Researchers made TCR beta libraries by using iRepertoire HTBI primers and running Arm-PCR on CDR3 regions. One entry per CDR3 protein, called by TCRdb with MiXCR from the multiplex PCR reads. The sample consists of 400,000 to 500,000 distinct CDR3 sequences, 12% to 15% of them appearing once. Time point defined: newly diagnosed GD, antithyroid drugs for less than 3 months. RNA isolated from PBMCs was used to make the TCR library. This sample also belongs to another study, concerning T cells in Graves' hyperthyroidism and ophthalmopathy.

The sequencing here drew on peripheral blood mononuclear cells (PBMCs), taken at new diagnosis, from a patient treated with antithyroid drugs. Source of these receptors: a woman aged 45 to 65 with Graves disease.

This clonotype was observed a handful of times. The V and J genes are TRBV7-9 and TRBJ2-2, with D maybe TRBD2 (6 bases). Germline V gene sequence: CDR1 SEHNR, CDR2 FQNEAQ (reference sequence). Between the trimmed V and J ends, which lost 2 bases and 4 bases, there was a span of 8 bases. The CDR3 is 14 residues long. This CDR3 is CASSLTTSTGELFF. The DNA for the CDR3 is TGTGCCAGCAGCTTAACGACTAGCACCGGGGAGCTGTTTTTT.

The chain is built from TRBV7-9 and TRBJ1-3, with D uncertain. The CDR3 totals 15 residues. Germline V gene data show CDR1 as SEHNR and CDR2 as FQNEAQ (reference sequence). The V end was cut by 7 bases, the J end by 0 bases, with 13 bases between. Written as DNA, the CDR3 is TGTGCCAGCATAGAACAGACTAGCTCTGGAAACACCATATATTTT. Its translation is CASIEQTSSGNTIYF.

This clonotype was recorded many times. The chain has TRBV3-1 and TRBJ2-7, with TRBD2 matching over 8 bases. CDR3 length equals 13 residues. V lost 4 bases, J lost 4 bases, and 3 bases stayed unmatched. Germline CDR1 is LGHDT and CDR2 is YNNKEL (reference sequence). Here the CDR3 reads CASSPGGGYEQYF. CDR3 in DNA: TGTGCCAGCAGCCCCGGGGGGGGGTACGAGCAGTACTTC.

This clonotype has at least ten counts. V usage is TRBV7-2 and J usage is TRBJ1-2; TRBD1 matches at 8 bases. CDR1 and CDR2 (germline): SGHTA, FQGNSA. This CDR3 spans 12 amino acids. Germline trimming cut 7 bases from V and 4 bases from J; bases unmatched to any gene: 2. This chain's CDR3 is CASTGGGYGYTF. The CDR3 DNA reads as TGTGCCAGCACAGGGGGCGGCTATGGCTACACCTTC.

The chain uses TRBV6-2 or TRBV6-3 and TRBJ2-3; 8 bases map to TRBD2. The ends lost 2 bases at V and 6 bases at J; junction bases unmatched: 13. The CDR3 extends over 17 amino acids. Germline loops: CDR1 MNHEY, CDR2 SVGEGT. The CDR3 region has the DNA TGTGCCAGCAGTTACGACCCAGGAGCGGGAGCGGCGGATACGCAGTATTTT. Translated, it gives CASSYDPGAGAADTQYF.

The sample holds a few counts of this clonotype. The V gene is TRBV3-1, the J gene TRBJ2-3, with 12 bases that match TRBD2. The CDR3 is 17 residues long. J gave up 5 bases and V 4 bases, and 10 bases lay outside the gene matches. The germline gives CDR1 LGHDT, CDR2 YNNKEL (reference sequence). CDR3 residues: CASSPPRLAGVEDTQYF. The CDR3 bases are TGTGCCAGCAGCCCCCCCCGACTAGCGGGAGTGGAAGATACGCAGTATTTT.